The 9 T cell receptor beta chains reported below all come from one sample, sequenced in a study of CD4 T cells in relation to SARS-CoV-2 and coronaviruses (dated by TCRdb to the early 2020s). CD4+ T cells from unexposed donors were collected before the COVID-19 pandemic (2011-2018). After less than 13 days of culture, CD4+ T cells were isolated with the EasySep CD4+ T cell isolation kit. Antigens for these TCRs are unknown. Library generation was performed with the immunoSEQ multiplex PCR assay. The table was pulled from immuneACCESS by TCRdb, which kept in-frame rearrangements only. Such tables lose some clones; where checked, under half of the loss comes from unresolved V genes, and the rest has no known cause. Across this sample there are 20,000 to 25,000 clones, with roughly 80% seen only once. 16% of the sample lies in the top ten. Sequenced sample: CD4+ T cells from PBMCs, cultured in vitro. The receptors derive from a human donor in good health.

This clone was seen a single time. This sequence joins TRBV3-1 (or the pseudogene TRBV3-2) and TRBJ2-1; weak D call: TRBD1 (6 bases). Germline values: CDR1 LGHDT, CDR2 YNNKEL (reference sequence). The CDR3 has 13 amino acids. V dropped 2 bases and J dropped 6 bases, with 8 bases sitting between them. The CDR3 sequence: CASSQQGINEQFF. The CDR3 DNA sequence: TGTGCCAGCAGCCAACAGGGGATCAATGAGCAGTTCTTC.

This clone was detected only a few times. This rearrangement joins TRBV2 to TRBJ1-5; D gene ambiguous. From germline, CDR1 is SNHLY and CDR2 FYNNEI. This CDR3 has 14 amino acids. Trimming removed 7 bases at V and 0 bases at J, with 10 bases between. The CDR3 spells CASKNGVSNQPQHF. The CDR3, as DNA: TGTGCCAGCAAGAACGGGGTTAGCAATCAGCCCCAGCATTTT.

The chain combines TRBV12-3 or TRBV12-4 with TRBJ1-1, with D possibly matching TRBD1 (6 bases). V gave up 6 bases and J gave up 5 bases, with 10 bases separating them. The CDR3 sequence is 12 residues long. CDR3 nucleotides: TGTGCCAGCAGCAGGGGAGGAACTGAAGCTTTCTTT. Its protein is CASSRGGTEAFF.

This clone appeared once. This chain joins TRBV5-1 and TRBJ1-2; 10 bases agree with TRBD1. This CDR3 has 16 residues. CDR1 is SGHRS, CDR2 YFSETQ, per germline. Trimming cost V 6 bases and J 8 bases; bases outside gene matches: 16. The DNA for the CDR3 is TGCGCCAGCACCTCCGGACAGGGGGGTGTGGTGGCCGGCTACACCTTC. It codes for CASTSGQGGVVAGYTF.

This clone occurred a few times. The V call is TRBV18, the J call TRBJ1-3; weak D call: TRBD1 (5 bases). In germline, CDR1 is KGHSH, CDR2 LQKENI. The CDR3 loop spans 16 amino acids. V was pared by 1 base and J by 0 bases, with 10 bases between. The CDR3 DNA reads TGTGCCAGCTCACCACGGCAGGGCGACTCTGGAAACACCATATATTTT. As protein: CASSPRQGDSGNTIYF.

The J gene is TRBJ2-1, the V gene TRBV15; D tentatively reads TRBD1 or TRBD2 (6 bases each). Trimming removed 3 bases at V and 5 bases at J, with 20 bases between. Germline V gene data show CDR1 as LNHNV and CDR2 as YYDKDF (reference sequence). This CDR3 has 17 amino acids. CDR3 sequence (DNA): TGTGCCACCAGCAGTTCACGGGGGCTGGCCAGGAACAATGAGCAGTTCTTC. This gives the protein CATSSSRGLARNNEQFF.

The rearrangement uses TRBV7-7 and TRBJ2-2, with TRBD2 matching 7 bases. The germline CDR1 and CDR2 sequences are SSHAT and FNYEAQ (reference sequence). The CDR3 consists of 16 residues. Germline trimming cut 2 bases from V and 2 bases from J; bases unmatched to any gene: 5. CDR3 sequence: CASSLSPSGNTGELFF. The CDR3 region has the DNA TGTGCCAGCAGCTTATCCCCTAGCGGCAACACCGGGGAGCTGTTTTTT.

The chain has TRBV5-8 and TRBJ1-5; D is undetermined. V lost 0 bases and J 0 bases, leaving 16 bases between the germline ends. Looked up from germline, CDR1 is SGHTS and CDR2 is YDEGEE. CDR3 length: 18 residues. DNA for the CDR3: TGTGCCAGCAGCTTGGTAAAAGTACAGAAATATAGCAATCAGCCCCAGCATTTT. The encoded protein is CASSLVKVQKYSNQPQHF.

The V call is TRBV28, the J call TRBJ1-1, with D tentatively TRBD1 (6 bases). Deletions cut 7 bases from V and 5 bases from J, with 20 bases between. The CDR3 length is 15 residues. Germline lookup yields CDR1 MDHEN and CDR2 SYDVKM. The CDR3 DNA reads as TGTGCCAGCACCCCCGGGGGGGGGCTCTCGACTGAAGCTTTCTTT. Its protein is CASTPGGGLSTEAFF.